The 3 T cell receptor beta chains presented below share a single source sample, sequenced in a study of identifying expanded T cells in peripheral blood. Using immunoSEQ multiplex PCR, the repertoire was profiled, and TCRdb retains in-frame clones only, with some absent. Of fewer than 80,000 clones in the sample, about 83% were seen once. The sequencing input was blood. The source of these receptors is a person between 18 and 75 years old in good health.

The CDR3 DNA follows: TGTGCCAGCAGCTTGACCCAGAGGCAAGAGACCCAGTACTTC. Protein: CASSLTQRQETQYF. The genes are TRBV7-8 and TRBJ2-5; D is unresolved. The CDR3 runs 14 residues. Germline values: CDR1 SGHVS, CDR2 FQNEAQ. Trimming cost V 3 bases and J 2 bases, with 10 bases left between them.

The chain is built from TRBV29-1 and TRBJ2-5; D call uncertain. V lost 4 bases and J 3 bases, leaving 3 bases between the germline ends. The germline CDR1 and CDR2 sequences are SQVTM and ANQGSEA. The CDR3 extends over 10 amino acids. The CDR3 loop is CSVGEETQYF. As DNA, the CDR3 is TGCAGCGTTGGGGAAGAGACCCAGTACTTC.

This chain joins TRBV27 and TRBJ2-7, with 9 bases that match TRBD1. Germline loops: CDR1 MNHEY, CDR2 SMNVEV (reference sequence). This CDR3 has 14 residues. The ends lost 6 bases at V and 6 bases at J; junction bases unmatched: 9. The CDR3 protein is CASRGQGHRAEQYF. The CDR3 DNA sequence: TGTGCCAGCAGGGGACAGGGTCATCGCGCCGAGCAGTACTTC.